This TCR beta chain stems from a study of Ad26.COV2.S vaccination and SARS-CoV-2 variants. Regarding treatment: roughly 20 received Ad26.COV2.S at low or high dose, single or two shots; roughly five received placebo; per-sample allocation not given. Each sample was drawn 63 days after the first injection (of vaccine or placebo). This table comes from immunoSEQ multiplex PCR, and its TCRdb copy is limited to in-frame clones, with some not included. In the table there are more than 400,000 clones, 92% of which are singletons. Trimming removed 4 bases at V and 0 bases at J, with 12 bases between. In germline, CDR1 is SEHNR, CDR2 FQNEAQ (reference sequence). The CDR3 contains 15 residues.

The sequence was obtained from a person between 18 and 65 years old who received the Ad26.COV2.S COVID-19 vaccine or a placebo. The specimen comprised peripheral blood, sampled in a trial of Ad26.COV2.S vaccine versus placebo. The J gene is TRBJ1-1, the V gene TRBV7-9; possible D gene TRBD1, 5 bases. CDR3: CASSSGGGMNTEAFF. CDR3 bases: TGTGCCAGCAGCTCCGGGGGTGGGATGAACACTGAAGCTTTCTTT.